A selection of T cell receptor beta chains follows, all from one sample in a study of T cell responses to AZD1222 COVID-19 vaccine. Data came from immunoSEQ multiplex PCR; TCRdb stores just in-frame clones and leaves some out. The repertoire consists of 130,000 or so clones, with about 94% occurring once and the leading ten covering about 5%. This material consisted of peripheral blood, taken on day 0 of AZD1222 vaccination. These receptors came from an adult in good health. The CDR3 runs from the conserved cysteine through the conserved F or W. A D gene is named only where the DNA matches it firmly. For some rows the clone size is stated as once, few or many, or as a class when expanded; others skip it.

TRBV19,.,TRBJ1-2,TRBD1,TGTGCCAGTCAGGCGGAGGCAGGGGGCAACTATGGCTACACCTTC,CASQAEAGGNYGYTF
TRBV19,.,TRBJ2-7,.,TGTGCCTCACGTCCAGGGTTGGCCTACGAGCAGTACTTC,CASRPGLAYEQYF
TRBV28,.,TRBJ1-1,.,TGTGCCAGCAGTTGGGACCATGAAGCTTTCTTT,CASSWDHEAFF
TRBV7-2,.,TRBJ2-7,.,TGTGCCAGCAGCTTACCACTTAACGAGCAGTACTTC,CASSLPLNEQYF
TRBV4-1,.,TRBJ2-7,TRBD2,TGCGCCAGCAGCCAAGATGGGATAGCGGGAGGGGGAAGCGAGCAGTACTTC,CASSQDGIAGGGSEQYF
TRBV7-3,.,TRBJ2-3,TRBD2,TGTGCCAGCAGCTTAAGGGGACCTAGACTAGCGAAAAGCACAGATACGCAGTATTTT,CASSLRGPRLAKSTDTQYF
TRBV7-2,.,TRBJ2-1,TRBD2,TGTGCCAGCAGCTTAACTAGCGGGACCGGCTACAATGAGCAGTTCTTC,CASSLTSGTGYNEQFF
TRBV28,.,TRBJ2-7,.,TGTGCCAGCCAGCCTGGGATTTACGAGCAGTACTTC,CASQPGIYEQYF
TRBV4-1,few,TRBJ2-5,TRBD2,TGCGCCAGCAGCCAAGGGAGATGGGTCCCCGGGGGGAAAGAGACCCAGTACTTC,CASSQGRWVPGGKETQYF
TRBV4-1,.,TRBJ2-7,TRBD2,TGCGCCAGCAGCCAAGAGGGACTAGCGGGAGCTTCCGAGCAGTACTTC,CASSQEGLAGASEQYF
TRBV27,.,TRBJ2-2,.,TGTGCCAGCAGTCCGGACTCCCCCGGGGAGCTGTTTTTT,CASSPDSPGELFF
TRBV6-5,once,TRBJ1-3,.,TGTGCCAGCAGTTACGAGACTGGAAACACCATATATTTT,CASSYETGNTIYF
TRBV7-9,.,TRBJ1-5,.,TGTGCCAGCAGCTTAGAGGAAAATCAGCCCCAGCATTTT,CASSLEENQPQHF
TRBV19,.,TRBJ2-7,.,TGTGCCAGTAGGGGGGGACCAGGCGAGAACGAGCAGTACTTC,CASRGGPGENEQYF
TRBV19,.,TRBJ2-1,.,TGTGCCAGTAGTATTCCGGGAGTTTACAATGAGCAGTTCTTC,CASSIPGVYNEQFF
TRBV28,.,TRBJ1-2,.,TGTGCCAGCAGTTTATTATTGCTCACCGACTATGGCTACACCTTC,CASSLLLLTDYGYTF
TRBV5-4,.,TRBJ2-3,.,TGTGCCAGCAGCTTGGGAGTTAGTCAGAAAGATACGCAGTATTTT,CASSLGVSQKDTQYF
TRBV5-1,.,TRBJ2-7,.,TGCGCCAGCAGTAGCACCCCGGGGGAGCAGTACTTC,CASSSTPGEQYF
TRBV6-5,.,TRBJ2-7,.,TGTGCCAGCAGTTACTCGACGTTGCAGTACTTC,CASSYSTLQYF
TRBV24-1,.,TRBJ2-3,TRBD2,TGTGCCACCAGTGATCCAATAGCGGGAGGAGCGGATACGCAGTATTTT,CATSDPIAGGADTQYF
TRBV19,.,TRBJ1-1,TRBD1,TGTGCCAGTAAGTCTTTCGGACAGGTCATGAACACTGAAGCTTTCTTT,CASKSFGQVMNTEAFF
TRBV10-1,.,TRBJ1-5,.,TGCGCCAGCAGTGAGTTCCTAGATCAGCCCCAGCATTTT,CASSEFLDQPQHF
TRBV14,.,TRBJ1-1,.,TGTGCCAGCAGCCAAGAGTCCATGAACACTGAAGCTTTCTTT,CASSQESMNTEAFF
TRBV7-9,.,TRBJ1-1,.,TGTGCCAGCAGCCCTGTACAGCCGAACACTGAAGCTTTCTTT,CASSPVQPNTEAFF
TRBV27,.,TRBJ1-6,.,TGTGCCACCAGCACAGAAGGGAATTCACCCCTCCACTTT,CATSTEGNSPLHF
TRBV30,.,TRBJ2-1,TRBD2,TGTGCCTGGAGGGGACTAGCCGGTGAGCAGTTCTTC,CAWRGLAGEQFF
TRBV4-2,.,TRBJ1-5,.,TGTGCCAGCAGCAAGGACAATTTACAACAGCCCCAGCATTTT,CASSKDNLQQPQHF
TRBV19,.,TRBJ1-5,.,TGTGCCAGTAGTATCTTAGGAAACAATCAGCCCCAGCATTTT,CASSILGNNQPQHF
TRBV7-3,.,TRBJ1-2,TRBD1,TGTGCCAGCAGCTTAGGACAGGGGGGTGGCTACACCTTC,CASSLGQGGGYTF
TRBV11-2,.,TRBJ2-7,TRBD2,TGTGCCAGCGCTAGCGGGAGTGTCTCCTACGAGCAGTACTTC,CASASGSVSYEQYF
TRBV11-2,.,TRBJ1-2,.,TGTGCCAGCAGCTTAGATTCAGTGGCTGGGGGCTACACCTTC,CASSLDSVAGGYTF
TRBV7-8,.,TRBJ1-2,.,TGTGCCAGCAGCTTGGAGGGCGTGAGCTATGGCTACACCTTC,CASSLEGVSYGYTF
TRBV2,once,TRBJ1-2,.,TGTGCCAGCAGTCTCAAGACAGGCGGCGGCTACACCTTC,CASSLKTGGGYTF
TRBV7-7,.,TRBJ2-5,TRBD2,TGTGCCAGCAGCCGAGGACTAGCGGAGGGAGAGACCCAGTACTTC,CASSRGLAEGETQYF
TRBV27,.,TRBJ2-5,.,TGTGCCAGCAGTTTATTTGGGGCGGAGACCCAGTACTTC,CASSLFGAETQYF
TRBV19,.,TRBJ2-2,.,TGTGCCAGTCAACACTCTAGCCCCGGGAGCGGGACCGGGGAGCTGTTTTTT,CASQHSSPGSGTGELFF
TRBV12-3/TRBV12-4,.,TRBJ1-1,.,TGTGCCAGCAGTTTAGGCTCGACTGAAGCTTTCTTT,CASSLGSTEAFF
TRBV6-5,once,TRBJ1-3,.,TGTGCCAGCAGAGGAAGACTAGGTTCTGGAAACACCATATATTTT,CASRGRLGSGNTIYF
TRBV6-4,.,TRBJ1-1,.,TGTGCCAGCAGGGGCCGGGAGGGCACTGAAGCTTTCTTT,CASRGREGTEAFF
TRBV18,.,TRBJ1-1,.,TGTGCCAGCTCACCACTCCAGAACACTGAAGCTTTCTTT,CASSPLQNTEAFF
TRBV19,.,TRBJ2-4,.,TGTGCCAGTAGTATTGGACGGACCCTAGCCAAAAACATTCAGTACTTC,CASSIGRTLAKNIQYF
TRBV7-9,.,TRBJ2-1,.,TGTGCCAGCAGCGAAGCCGGAGGGATCCTAAATGAGCAGTTCTTC,CASSEAGGILNEQFF
TRBV19,once,TRBJ2-7,.,TGTGCCAGTAGTAACGACAGGTTTAGCGAGCAGTACTTC,CASSNDRFSEQYF
TRBV29-1,.,TRBJ1-2,.,TGCAGCGTTGTTCGTACCGAGAGGGGGGATGGCTACACCTTC,CSVVRTERGDGYTF
TRBV18,.,TRBJ1-1,.,TGTGCCAGCTCACTTGAAAGAACAGGGTACACTGAAGCTTTCTTT,CASSLERTGYTEAFF
TRBV10-3,.,TRBJ1-6,TRBD1,TGTGCCATTGCTGACAGGGAGAATTCACCCCTCCACTTT,CAIADRENSPLHF
TRBV7-9,.,TRBJ2-1,.,TGTGCCAGCAGCACGGGGGCCTCCTACAATGAGCAGTTCTTC,CASSTGASYNEQFF
TRBV10-3,.,TRBJ1-4,.,TGTGCCATCAGTAGAGGGGAGGGAACTAATGAAAAACTGTTTTTT,CAISRGEGTNEKLFF
TRBV5-1,.,TRBJ2-1,.,TGCGCCAGCAGCGAGCGGCCGGGTAGGGGTGAGCAGTTCTTC,CASSERPGRGEQFF
TRBV10-3,.,TRBJ2-3,TRBD2,TGTGCCATCAGTGAGAACCCGGGACTAGCGGGGGGGACAGATACGCAGTATTTT,CAISENPGLAGGTDTQYF
TRBV4-1,.,TRBJ1-2,.,TGCGCCAGCAGCCAAGGTTACGGGGGCGCGTATGGCTACACCTTC,CASSQGYGGAYGYTF
TRBV9,.,TRBJ2-7,TRBD2,TGTGCCAGCAGCGTAGGCGGGGGGACCGCCGCCGAGCAGTACTTC,CASSVGGGTAAEQYF
TRBV19,.,TRBJ1-1,.,TGTGCCAGTAGTATTAGGAGTACGGGGGGCGCGTCAGAAGCTTTCTTT,CASSIRSTGGASEAFF
TRBV5-5,.,TRBJ2-3,.,TGTGCCAGCAGCTTGGCGGGTATCACAGATACGCAGTATTTT,CASSLAGITDTQYF
TRBV7-2,.,TRBJ1-2,.,TGTGCCAGCAGCCCAGGGTTTGACTATGGCTACACCTTC,CASSPGFDYGYTF
TRBV6-5,.,TRBJ1-3,.,TGTGCCACCCTACTAGGAAACACCATATATTTT,CATLLGNTIYF